This entry concerns a single TCR beta chain. The antigen remains unidentified. The data belong to a study of T-cell memory formation after mild COVID-19. Study context: There were largely donor-specific TCR clusters.

CDR3 length: 15 residues. Germline V gene data show CDR1 as LGHNA and CDR2 as YNFKEQ. Trimming took off 7 bases at V and 4 bases at J, with 16 bases between the two ends. From 5'RACE with constant-segment primers came TCR alpha and TCR beta cDNA libraries that carried sample barcodes and UMIs. TCRdb used MiXCR to reprocess the 5' RACE reads, holding one entry per CDR3 protein. The data hold around 390,000 distinct CDR3 sequences, with 15% to 20% observed a single time. The study, taken as a whole, reports: The study detected some responding clones in pre-infection memory, suggesting cross-reactive memory joined. The second-wave clones peaking on day 37 were not confirmed as SARS-CoV-2-specific.

Source material: PBMCs or a T cell subset sorted from them (not recorded which). The TCR comes from a man younger than 35 who had mild COVID-19 (a few samples of this study predate the infection). Cell type and time point are not known. The rearrangement joins TRBV4-2 to TRBJ2-2; no clear D gene. Here the CDR3 reads CASTPLIGGTGELFF. The DNA for the CDR3 is TGTGCCAGCACCCCGCTCATTGGCGGCACCGGGGAGCTGTTTTTT.